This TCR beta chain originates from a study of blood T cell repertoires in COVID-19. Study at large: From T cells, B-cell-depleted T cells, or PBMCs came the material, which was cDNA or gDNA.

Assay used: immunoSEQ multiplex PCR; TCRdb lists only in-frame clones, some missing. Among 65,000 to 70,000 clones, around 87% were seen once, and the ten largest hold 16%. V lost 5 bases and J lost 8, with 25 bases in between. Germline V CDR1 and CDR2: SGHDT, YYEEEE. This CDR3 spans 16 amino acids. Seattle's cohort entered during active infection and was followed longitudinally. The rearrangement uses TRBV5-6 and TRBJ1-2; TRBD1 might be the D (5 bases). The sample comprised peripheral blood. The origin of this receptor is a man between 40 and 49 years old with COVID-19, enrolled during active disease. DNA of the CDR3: TGTGCCAGCAGGGCAATTTCCGAGGGACTTATGTGGGGCTACACCTTC. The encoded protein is CASRAISEGLMWGYTF.